Sequencing of this TCR beta chain was carried out in a study of blood T cell repertoires in COVID-19. Of note for this clone: Other DNA sequences within the sample encode an identical CDR3.

The V segment lost 7 bases and the J segment 5 bases; nucleotides outside the gene matches: 3. The CDR3 contains 11 residues. The germline gives CDR1 DFQATT, CDR2 SNEGSKA (reference sequence). Authors' analysis steps: Estimates of nucleated cell counts were drawn from the amplification of reference gene primers. Some clones are missing from TCRdb's copy, which holds only in-frame ones; the method was immunoSEQ multiplex PCR. For V, J and clone size, that table is used; D and trimming come from the DNA. Among some 110,000 clones listed, around nine tenths were seen once. Input material: peripheral blood. This TCR came from a man aged 35-49 years with acute or convalescent COVID-19. The V call is TRBV20-1, the J call TRBJ2-5; 8 nucleotides line up with TRBD2. The CDR3 DNA sequence: TGCAGTGGACTAGCGAGGGAGACCCAGTACTTC. Translating gives CSGLARETQYF.